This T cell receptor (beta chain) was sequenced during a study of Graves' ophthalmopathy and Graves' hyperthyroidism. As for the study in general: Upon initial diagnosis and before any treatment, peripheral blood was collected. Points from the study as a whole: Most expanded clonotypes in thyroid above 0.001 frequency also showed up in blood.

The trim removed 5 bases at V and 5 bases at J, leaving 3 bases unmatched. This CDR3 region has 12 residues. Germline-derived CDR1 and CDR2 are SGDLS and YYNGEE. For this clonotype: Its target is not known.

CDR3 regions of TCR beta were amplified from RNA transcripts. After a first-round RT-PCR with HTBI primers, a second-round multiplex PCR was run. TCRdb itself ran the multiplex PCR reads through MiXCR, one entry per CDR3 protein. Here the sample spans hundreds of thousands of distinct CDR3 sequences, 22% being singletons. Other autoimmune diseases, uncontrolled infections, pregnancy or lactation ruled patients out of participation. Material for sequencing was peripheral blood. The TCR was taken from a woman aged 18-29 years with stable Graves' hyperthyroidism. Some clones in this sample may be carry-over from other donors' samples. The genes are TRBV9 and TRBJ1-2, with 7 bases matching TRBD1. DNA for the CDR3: TGTGCCAGCAGAGCGGGACAGTATGGCTACACCTTC. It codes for CASRAGQYGYTF.